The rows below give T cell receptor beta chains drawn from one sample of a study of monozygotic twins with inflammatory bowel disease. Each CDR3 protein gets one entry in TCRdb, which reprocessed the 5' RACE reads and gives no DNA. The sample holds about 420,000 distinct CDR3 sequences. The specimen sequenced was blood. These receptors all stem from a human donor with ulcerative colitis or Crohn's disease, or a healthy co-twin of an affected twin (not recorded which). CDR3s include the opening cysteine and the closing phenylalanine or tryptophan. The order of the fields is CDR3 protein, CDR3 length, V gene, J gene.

CASSQGTSGSNGQFF	15	TRBV3-1	TRBJ2-1
CASSAIQGTEAFF	13	TRBV6-6	TRBJ1-1
CASSLRAESGANVLTF	16	TRBV5-5	TRBJ2-6
CASSLVRGRETQYF	14	TRBV5-8	TRBJ2-5
CASSAGKNTEAFF	13	TRBV10-2	TRBJ1-1
CASSLGSGKSANTGELFF	18	TRBV12-3/TRBV12-4	TRBJ2-2
CASSLASAGTAFF	13	TRBV7-2	TRBJ1-1
CASSVGGQNLAKNIQYF	17	TRBV9	TRBJ2-4
CASSPQYRDRVTKNIQYF	18	TRBV5-5	TRBJ2-4
CSAPSGAYNEQFF	13	TRBV29-1	TRBJ2-1
CASSFGISYNEQIF	14	TRBV27	TRBJ2-1
CASSSLAYTYNEQFF	15	TRBV11-2	TRBJ2-1
CAITGAGSDTQYF	13	TRBV10-3	TRBJ2-3
CASSSPPSGNTIYF	14	TRBV7-2	TRBJ1-3
CASRPGTVIYEQYF	14	TRBV5-1	TRBJ2-7
CASSSKGLAGTYNEQFF	17	TRBV7-2	TRBJ2-1
CASLEGGYSNQPQHF	15	TRBV12-3/TRBV12-4	TRBJ1-5
CASSSGLAGGKETQYF	16	TRBV7-9	TRBJ2-5
CASSDTRDRGHGEQYF	16	TRBV14	TRBJ2-7
CSAQGSNTEAFF	12	TRBV29-1	TRBJ1-1
CSVHPPWTGGNEQFF	15	TRBV29-1	TRBJ2-1
CASSLTTTAFFGYTF	15	TRBV5-6	TRBJ1-2
CSPPGENGYTF	11	TRBV20-1	TRBJ1-2
CATSHLRGDTQYF	13	TRBV7-9	TRBJ2-3
CSVRSMTGALVPSYNEQFF	19	TRBV29-1	TRBJ2-1
CATRGTGRYGYTF	13	TRBV15	TRBJ1-2